This T cell receptor (beta chain) appears in the sequencing data of a study of vaccination effects on CD4 cells after COVID-19. Study in general: The second dose preceded post-vaccine samples by a median of 72 days. Researchers reported culturing two million PBMC in each well, adding approximately 9.4 IU/ml IL-2 and roughly 10 ug/ml peptides.

As concerns this clone: Its antigen remains unknown.

Per the germline V gene, CDR1 is SNHLY and CDR2 is FYNNEI. The CDR3 has 16 amino acids. V lost 7 bases and J lost 2, with 18 bases in between. Method: immunoSEQ multiplex PCR; TCRdb's copy keeps in-frame clones and lacks some. The repertoire consists of just over 55,000 clones, with approximately 81% occurring once and the leading ten covering 4.3%. Around day 10 of culture, CD4+ T cells were separated out. Every participant took two doses of the BNT162b2 or mRNA-1273 vaccine. The sample consisted of CD4+ T cells from PBMCs cultured without peptide, taken after COVID-19 vaccination. This receptor was taken from a human donor who received a COVID-19 vaccine. The chain employs TRBV2 and TRBJ2-1; either TRBD1 or TRBD2 may supply D (5 bases each). CDR3: CASTRGWTETYNEQFF. In nucleotides, the CDR3 is TGTGCCAGCACTCGGGGCTGGACGGAGACCTACAATGAGCAGTTCTTC.